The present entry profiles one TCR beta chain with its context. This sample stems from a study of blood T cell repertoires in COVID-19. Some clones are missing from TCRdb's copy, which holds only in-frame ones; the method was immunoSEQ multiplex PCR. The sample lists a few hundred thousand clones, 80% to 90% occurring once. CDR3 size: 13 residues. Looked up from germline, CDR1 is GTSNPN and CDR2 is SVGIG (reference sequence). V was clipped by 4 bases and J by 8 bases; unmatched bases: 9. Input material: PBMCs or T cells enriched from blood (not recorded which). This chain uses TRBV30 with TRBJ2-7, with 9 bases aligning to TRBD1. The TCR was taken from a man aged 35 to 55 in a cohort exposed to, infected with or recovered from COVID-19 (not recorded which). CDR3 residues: CAWNPGQGGKQYF. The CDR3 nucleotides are TGTGCCTGGAACCCGGGACAGGGTGGAAAGCAGTACTTC.